The rows below give T cell receptor beta chains drawn from one sample of a study of Graves' ophthalmopathy and Graves' hyperthyroidism. One entry per CDR3 protein, called by TCRdb with MiXCR from the multiplex PCR reads. The table includes almost 750,000 distinct CDR3 sequences, 40% detected once. Source material: peripheral blood. These TCRs come from an adult man with Graves' ophthalmopathy. Each CDR3 is given with its conserved first and last residue. The order of the fields is D gene, clone size, V gene, CDR3 length, J gene, CDR3 DNA, CDR3 protein. The D gene is left open where the match is weak. The size field is filled for only some rows; it gives once, few, many or a size class.

>NA|many|TRBV7-9|12|TRBJ1-2
TGTGCCAGCACAGAGGACAGCTATGGCTACACCTTC
CASTEDSYGYTF
>NA|NA|TRBV7-9|15|TRBJ2-5
TGTGCCAGCAGCACCGACGGTTGGGGAAAAGAGACCCAGTACTTC
CASSTDGWGKETQYF
>NA|NA|TRBV2|19|TRBJ2-5
TGTGCCAGCAGTTTTGTGCGGACCCACCACGGCCCCGGGCAAGAGACCCAGTACTTC
CASSFVRTHHGPGQETQYF
>TRBD1|few|TRBV6-5|16|TRBJ1-6
TGTGCCAGCAGTATATCCGGGACAGGGAAGGTTGCACCCCTCCACTTT
CASSISGTGKVAPLHF
>NA|NA|TRBV5-1|12|TRBJ2-7
TGCGCCAGCAGCTTGCCGACCAATGAGCAGTACTTC
CASSLPTNEQYF
>NA|NA|TRBV12-3/TRBV12-4|13|TRBJ1-5
TGTGCCAGCAGTTTCTCTGGGAATCAGCCCCAGCATTTT
CASSFSGNQPQHF
>NA|NA|TRBV5-4|15|TRBJ1-1
TGTGCCAGCAGCTTGGCCCCCCCCAGGATCACTGAAGCTTTCTTT
CASSLAPPRITEAFF
>TRBD2|few|TRBV25-1|13|TRBJ2-2
TGTGCCAGCAGGACTAGCGGGACCGGGGAGCTGTTTTTT
CASRTSGTGELFF
>NA|NA|TRBV25-1|15|TRBJ2-3
TGTGCCAGCAGTGATCCCGCAGCGAGCACAGATACGCAGTATTTT
CASSDPAASTDTQYF
>NA|NA|TRBV29-1|12|TRBJ2-7
TGCAGCCAGGCCGGGACAAGCTACGAGCAGTACTTC
CSQAGTSYEQYF
>NA|NA|TRBV19|8|TRBJ2-5
TGTGCCACCACGACCCAGTACTTC
CATTTQYF